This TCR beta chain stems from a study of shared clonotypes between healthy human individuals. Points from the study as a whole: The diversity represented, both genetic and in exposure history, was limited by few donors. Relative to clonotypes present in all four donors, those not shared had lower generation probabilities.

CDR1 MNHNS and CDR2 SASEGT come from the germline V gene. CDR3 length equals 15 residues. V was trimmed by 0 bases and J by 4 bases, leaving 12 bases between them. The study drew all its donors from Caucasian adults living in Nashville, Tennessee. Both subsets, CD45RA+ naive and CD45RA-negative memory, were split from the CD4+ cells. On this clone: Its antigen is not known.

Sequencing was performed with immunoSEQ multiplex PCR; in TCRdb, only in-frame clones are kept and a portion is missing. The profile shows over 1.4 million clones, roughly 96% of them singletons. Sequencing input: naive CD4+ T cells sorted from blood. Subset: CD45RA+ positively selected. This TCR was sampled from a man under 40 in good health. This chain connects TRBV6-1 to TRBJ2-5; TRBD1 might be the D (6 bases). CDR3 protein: CASSEARGRGETQYF. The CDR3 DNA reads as TGTGCCAGCAGTGAAGCGCGCGGCAGGGGAGAGACCCAGTACTTC.